This TCR beta chain was identified during a study of control samples from healthy donors and cancer patients. Profiling relied on immunoSEQ multiplex PCR, and the TCRdb table lists in-frame clones only, not all of them. The sample has over 65,000 clones, 94% seen once. Unmatched junction bases numbered 10, after V lost 6 bases and J lost 7 bases. Per the germline V gene, CDR1 is MNHEY and CDR2 is SVGAGI. The CDR3 totals 15 residues. Sequenced sample: blood. The rearrangement uses TRBV6-5 and TRBJ2-1; 9 bases are a match to TRBD1. The receptor comes from a woman between 35 and 50 years old in good health. CDR3 coding DNA: TGTGCCAGCAGGGCGACAGGGGGGCAAGGGAATGAGCAGTTCTTC. This translates into CASRATGGQGNEQFF.